The 31 T cell receptor beta chains listed next were all sequenced from one sample in a study of CD8 T cells in ankylosing spondylitis. Via MiXCR, TCRdb re-called the 5' RACE reads, giving one row per CDR3 protein. This table holds 290,000 or so distinct CDR3 sequences, more than 20% found once. Sequenced sample: blood, either unsorted or a sorted T cell fraction (not recorded which). These receptors were collected from a female donor with ankylosing spondylitis or in good health (not recorded which).

This clonotype was detected many times. The chain couples TRBV20-1 to TRBJ2-3; D uncertain. V was shortened by 3 bases and J by 0 bases, with 4 bases between the two germline ends. Germline V gene data show CDR1 as DFQATT and CDR2 as SNEGSKA (reference sequence). The CDR3 loop spans 12 amino acids. The DNA of the CDR3 is TGCAGTGCTAGGGAGAGCACAGATACGCAGTATTTT. This encodes CSARESTDTQYF.

Only a few counts were recorded for this clonotype. The rearrangement uses TRBV12-3 or TRBV12-4 and TRBJ1-1, with a possible D match to TRBD1 (6 bases). The CDR3 covers 14 residues. Trimming removed 2 bases from V and 4 bases from J, with 11 bases in between. The CDR3 nucleotides read TGTGCCAGCAGTTTATTACAGGGAGGCACTGAAGCTTTCTTT. Amino acids: CASSLLQGGTEAFF.

There are a few counts of this clonotype. V is TRBV7-2 and J is TRBJ2-7, with D unresolved. Trimming removed 11 bases from V and 1 base from J, with 0 bases in between. Germline V gene sequence: CDR1 SGHTA, CDR2 FQGNSA. The CDR3 sequence is 8 residues long. The CDR3 loop reads CASYEQYF. CDR3 DNA: TGTGCCTCCTACGAGCAGTACTTC.

The chain links TRBV5-6 to TRBJ2-1, with D possibly matching TRBD2 (6 bases). Per germline, CDR1 SGHDT and CDR2 YYEEEE. The CDR3 has 14 amino acids. The V end lost 2 bases, the J end lost 8 bases, and 14 bases lay between the germline ends. The CDR3 loop reads CASSFLAGIDEQFF. In DNA form, the CDR3 reads TGTGCCAGCAGCTTCCTCGCGGGAATCGATGAGCAGTTCTTC. The variable domain in full, with the rest retrieved from reference TRBV5-6 and TRBJ2-1, is DAGVTQSPTHLIKTRGQQVTLRCSPKSGHDTVSWYQQALGQGPQFIFQYYEEEERQRGNFPDRFSGHQFPNYSSELNVNALLLGDSALYLCASSFLAGIDEQFFGPGTRLTVL.

The V gene is TRBV20-1, the J gene TRBJ1-1; TRBD1 matches at 7 bases. Germline lookup yields CDR1 DFQATT and CDR2 SNEGSKA (reference sequence). The V segment lost 1 base and the J segment 3 bases; nucleotides outside the gene matches: 8. CDR3 length equals 15 residues. The CDR3 spells CSARAPGQRYTEAFF. The CDR3 DNA is TGCAGTGCTAGAGCCCCGGGACAGAGGTACACTGAAGCTTTCTTT.

J is TRBJ1-2 and V is TRBV6-1; D is possibly TRBD1 (5 bases). Germline values: CDR1 MNHNS, CDR2 SASEGT. Trimming stripped 7 bases from V and 6 bases from J, with 15 bases between. The CDR3 is 13 residues long. Here the CDR3 reads CASTRAAGDGYTF. In DNA form, the CDR3 reads TGTGCCAGCACCAGGGCCGCCGGGGATGGCTACACCTTC.

This chain links TRBV5-4 with TRBJ1-1; D is unclear. Trimming removed 3 bases at V and 1 base at J, with 4 bases between. The CDR3 runs to 12 residues. The germline CDR1 and CDR2 sequences are SGHNT and YYREEE (reference sequence). In nucleotides, the CDR3 is TGTGCCAGCAGCTCCTGGAACACTGAAGCTTTCTTT. Its translation: CASSSWNTEAFF.

This clonotype has a handful of counts. V usage is TRBV12-3 or TRBV12-4 and J usage is TRBJ2-5; 8 bases agree with TRBD2. The CDR3 length is 15 residues. The J segment lost 2 bases and the V segment lost 4 bases, leaving 6 bases of the junction unmatched. CDR3 in amino acids: CASSSGGGNQETQYF. CDR3 nucleotide sequence: TGTGCCAGCAGTTCGGGCGGGGGGAATCAAGAGACCCAGTACTTC.

The chain carries TRBV6-2 or TRBV6-3 and TRBJ2-2, with D possibly being TRBD1 (6 bases). The length of the CDR3 is 13 residues. The germline V gene has CDR1 MNHEY and CDR2 SVGEGT. V was trimmed by 6 bases and J by 4 bases, leaving 9 bases between them. The CDR3 loop reads CASSPGVTGELFF. As DNA, the CDR3 is TGTGCCAGCAGCCCAGGGGTCACCGGGGAGCTGTTTTTT.

This clonotype appeared a few times. V is TRBV11-2 and J is TRBJ2-3; no reliable D call. V was cut by 4 bases and J by 3 bases, with 14 bases left in between. This CDR3 is built from 15 residues. Germline V gives CDR1 SGHAT, CDR2 FQNNGV. CDR3 in DNA: TGTGCCAGCAGCTCCCTCTACGCGGTTACAGATACGCAGTATTTT. Amino acids: CASSSLYAVTDTQYF.

The genes are TRBV15 and TRBJ2-3; D tentatively fits TRBD1 or TRBD2 (5 bases each). CDR1 LNHNV and CDR2 YYDKDF come from the germline V gene (reference sequence). Trimming cost V 0 bases and J 11 bases, with 12 bases left between them. This CDR3 spans 13 amino acids. DNA of the CDR3: TGTGCCACCAGCAGAGAGTCAGGGAGTATGCAGTATTTT. Its translation is CATSRESGSMQYF. Full variable domain (outside the CDR3, taken from reference TRBV15 and TRBJ2-3): DAMVIQNPRYQVTQFGKPVTLSCSQTLNHNVMYWYQQKSSQAPKLLFHYYDKDFNNEADTPDNFQSRRPNTSFCFLDIRSPGLGDTAMYLCATSRESGSMQYFGPGTRLTVL.

The genes are TRBV29-1 and TRBJ1-1; possible D gene TRBD1, 5 bases. Germline V gene sequence: CDR1 SQVTM, CDR2 ANQGSEA. Deletions cut 5 bases from V and 0 bases from J, with 10 bases between. CDR3 length equals 13 residues. DNA for the CDR3: TGCAGCGTTCAGGGTAGGATGAACACTGAAGCTTTCTTT. This gives the protein CSVQGRMNTEAFF.

This chain uses TRBV6-1 with TRBJ2-2; tentatively, D is TRBD1 (5 bases). CDR3 length: 14 residues. Germline loops: CDR1 MNHNS, CDR2 SASEGT. Trimming took off 7 bases at V and 1 base at J, with 10 bases between the two ends. CDR3 residues: CASTLTGNTGELFF. CDR3 nucleotides: TGTGCCAGCACCCTCACAGGGAACACCGGGGAGCTGTTTTTT.

The chain carries TRBV6-5 and TRBJ1-1, with 8 nucleotides matching TRBD1. The CDR3 totals 19 residues. V gave up 0 bases and J gave up 3 bases; unmatched junction bases: 15. Germline CDR1 reads MNHEY; CDR2 reads SVGAGI. CDR3 loop: CASSYSWGGAGGRDTEAFF. The CDR3 DNA follows: TGTGCCAGCAGTTACTCATGGGGAGGGGCAGGGGGCAGGGACACTGAAGCTTTCTTT.

This clonotype was found a few times. V usage is TRBV7-3 and J usage is TRBJ1-4; perhaps TRBD1 as D (5 bases). Trimming pared 4 bases from V and 8 bases from J, leaving 11 bases between. Germline V lookup: CDR1 SGHTA, CDR2 FQGTGA. This CDR3 contains 13 residues. The CDR3 region has the DNA TGTGCCAGCAGCTCCCGGGGACGGGAAAAACTGTTTTTT. It specifies CASSSRGREKLFF.

The chain links TRBV7-9 to TRBJ2-1; D assignment may be TRBD1 or TRBD2 (5 bases each). CDR3 length: 16 residues. With 4 bases removed from V and 5 bases from J, the gap between germline ends came to 18 bases. CDR1 and CDR2 from the germline V gene are SEHNR and FQNEAQ (reference sequence). The CDR3 region has the DNA TGTGCCAGCAGCTGGGGCCTAGGGGACCAAAACAATGAGCAGTTCTTC. Amino acid sequence: CASSWGLGDQNNEQFF.

Ten or more counts support this clonotype. The V and J genes are TRBV29-1 and TRBJ1-1; TRBD1 agrees at 8 bases. The CDR3 sequence is 14 residues long. V shed 4 bases, J shed 4 bases, and the junction held 8 bases outside the gene matches. CDR1 and CDR2 from the germline V gene are SQVTM and ANQGSEA. The CDR3, as DNA: TGCAGCGTTGGTCAGGGGGCTAGTGTCACTGAAGCTTTCTTT. Its protein product is CSVGQGASVTEAFF. Variable domain in full (rest from reference TRBV29-1 and TRBJ1-1): SAVISQKPSRDICQRGTSLTIQCQVDSQVTMMFWYRQQPGQSLTLIATANQGSEATYESGFVIDKFPISRPNLTFSTLTVSNMSPEDSSIYLCSVGQGASVTEAFFGQGTRLTVV.

This clonotype was counted many times. The chain employs TRBV12-3 or TRBV12-4 and TRBJ1-2, with 7 bases identical to TRBD1. V shed 5 bases, J shed 2 bases, and the junction held 2 bases outside the gene matches. This CDR3 spans 13 amino acids. CDR3: CASSLTGNYGYTF. CDR3 DNA: TGTGCCAGCAGTCTGACAGGGAACTATGGCTACACCTTC.

The V call is TRBV9, the J call TRBJ2-3, with TRBD1 matching over 8 bases. Trimming at V came to 5 bases and at J to 2 bases, leaving 7 bases not matched to a gene. Germline loops: CDR1 SGDLS, CDR2 YYNGEE. The CDR3 covers 15 residues. Here the CDR3 reads CASRKTGAFTDTQYF. The CDR3 bases are TGTGCCAGCAGAAAGACAGGGGCCTTCACAGATACGCAGTATTTT.

The rearrangement links TRBV20-1 to TRBJ2-1; TRBD1 is a possible D gene (5 bases). V gave up 5 bases and J gave up 2 bases, with 13 bases separating them. CDR1 and CDR2 (germline): DFQATT, SNEGSKA (reference sequence). The CDR3 runs to 14 residues. The CDR3 region has the DNA TGCAGTGCTCACAGGATCTGGGCCTACAATGAGCAGTTCTTC. This encodes CSAHRIWAYNEQFF.

The chain recombines TRBV7-2 with TRBJ1-2, with 9 bases aligning to TRBD1. The V gene end was trimmed by 4 bases and the J gene end by 0 bases; junction bases not matched to a gene: 3. This CDR3 has 15 amino acids. Germline V gives CDR1 SGHTA, CDR2 FQGNSA. The CDR3 DNA sequence: TGTGCCAGCAGCTCACGACAGGGGGCTAACTATGGCTACACCTTC. Amino acids: CASSSRQGANYGYTF.

This chain joins TRBV7-9 and TRBJ1-4, with D perhaps matching TRBD1 (6 bases). Germline V gene sequence: CDR1 SEHNR, CDR2 FQNEAQ (reference sequence). Trimming took off 7 bases at V and 5 bases at J, with 17 bases between the two ends. The CDR3 runs 15 residues. CDR3 nucleotide sequence: TGTGCCAGCACCCCCCAACAGGGCTCGAATGAAAAACTGTTTTTT. Residues: CASTPQQGSNEKLFF. Supplemented by reference TRBV7-9 and TRBJ1-4, the full variable domain reads DTGVSQNPRHKITKRGQNVTFRCDPISEHNRLYWYRQTLGQGPEFLTYFQNEAQLEKSRLLSDRFSAERPKGSFSTLEIQRTEQGDSAMYLCASTPQQGSNEKLFFGSGTQLSVL.

This clonotype was seen many times. The chain employs TRBV29-1 and TRBJ2-1; 9 bases line up with TRBD2. The CDR3 is 17 amino acids. Germline lookup yields CDR1 SQVTM and CDR2 ANQGSEA. V shed 3 bases and J 4 bases; nucleotides not matched to a gene: 13. The CDR3 nucleotides read TGCAGCGTTGAGGGGGGACTAGCTCTCCAGAGATACAATGAGCAGTTCTTC. As protein: CSVEGGLALQRYNEQFF.

This clonotype was found a few times. The chain carries TRBV12-3 or TRBV12-4 and TRBJ2-3; TRBD2 is a possible D gene (5 bases). The CDR3 has 14 amino acids. Trimming cost V 6 bases and J 4 bases, with 14 bases left between them. The CDR3 DNA follows: TGTGCCAGCAGCAACGACGGGGTTCCAGATACGCAGTATTTT. As protein: CASSNDGVPDTQYF.

The V call is TRBV6-5, the J call TRBJ1-3, with 7 bases aligning to TRBD1. V was pared by 0 bases and J by 4 bases, with 3 bases of the junction left unmatched. The CDR3 sequence is 15 residues long. Germline CDR1 and CDR2: MNHEY and SVGAGI. The CDR3 loop is CASSYSDRAGNTIYF. The CDR3 DNA follows: TGTGCCAGCAGTTACTCTGACAGGGCGGGAAACACCATATATTTT.

This clonotype was seen a handful of times. The chain employs TRBV20-1 and TRBJ2-5; 7 positions agree with TRBD2. The V gene's germline CDR1 is DFQATT and CDR2 SNEGSKA (reference sequence). The CDR3 is 12 amino acids. With 6 bases clipped from V and 5 bases from J, the junction kept 6 bases outside the gene matches. Here the CDR3 reads CSARGGWETQYF. Written as DNA, the CDR3 is TGCAGTGCGCGGGGAGGGTGGGAGACCCAGTACTTC.

There are a few counts of this clonotype. V usage is TRBV6-2 or TRBV6-3 and J usage is TRBJ2-1; the match to TRBD1 covers 7 bases. Germline CDR1 MNHEY, CDR2 SVGEGT. The CDR3 is made up of 15 amino acids. Trimming cost V 2 bases and J 8 bases; bases outside gene matches: 9. Here the CDR3 reads CASSYGQGDYDEQFF. CDR3 DNA sequence: TGTGCCAGCAGTTACGGGCAGGGGGATTACGATGAGCAGTTCTTC.

This clonotype showed up just a few times. The chain combines TRBV7-9 with TRBJ2-7; D is possibly TRBD1 (5 bases). Germline CDR1 is SEHNR and CDR2 is FQNEAQ (reference sequence). The CDR3 contains 15 residues. Trimming pared 5 bases from V and 2 bases from J, leaving 16 bases between. The chain's CDR3 is CASSRQAGHTYEQYF. CDR3 bases: TGTGCCAGCAGCCGTCAGGCAGGGCACACCTACGAGCAGTACTTC.

The chain couples TRBV5-1 to TRBJ2-7, with 10 positions matching TRBD1. The CDR3 totals 15 residues. CDR1 is SGHRS, CDR2 YFSETQ, per germline. Unmatched junction bases numbered 8, after V lost 3 bases and J lost 5 bases. The CDR3 is CASSSTDRGLNEQYF. CDR3 in DNA: TGCGCCAGCAGCTCCACCGACAGGGGGCTAAACGAGCAGTACTTC.

This chain's CDR3 is CASSFDRGNYGYTF. CDR3 bases: TGCGCCAGCAGCTTTGACAGGGGTAACTATGGCTACACCTTC. The chain carries TRBV5-1 and TRBJ1-2, with 8 bases fitting TRBD1. Germline CDR1 and CDR2: SGHRS and YFSETQ. V gave up 2 bases and J gave up 1 base; unmatched junction bases: 1. The CDR3 sequence is 14 residues long.

This chain uses TRBV12-3 or TRBV12-4 with TRBJ2-7; D is ambiguous. The ends were cut back, 3 bases at V and 2 bases at J, with 17 bases in the middle. The CDR3 runs 16 residues. This chain's CDR3 is CASSFPGPLGTYEQYF. In DNA form, the CDR3 reads TGTGCCAGCAGTTTTCCAGGTCCCTTAGGCACCTACGAGCAGTACTTC.